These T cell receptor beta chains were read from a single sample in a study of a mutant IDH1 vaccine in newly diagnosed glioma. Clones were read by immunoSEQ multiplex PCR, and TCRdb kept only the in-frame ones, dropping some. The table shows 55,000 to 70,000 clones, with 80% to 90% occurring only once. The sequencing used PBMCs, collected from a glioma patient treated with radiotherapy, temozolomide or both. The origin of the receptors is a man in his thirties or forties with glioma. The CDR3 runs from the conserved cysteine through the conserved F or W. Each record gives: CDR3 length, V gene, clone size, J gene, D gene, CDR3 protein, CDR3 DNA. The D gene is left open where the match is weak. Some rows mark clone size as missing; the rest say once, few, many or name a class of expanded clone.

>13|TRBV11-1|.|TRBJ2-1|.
CASSSYLYNEQFF
TGTGCCAGCAGCTCCTACCTCTACAATGAGCAGTTCTTC
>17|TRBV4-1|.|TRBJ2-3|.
CASSHPMEGSSTDTQYF
TGCGCCAGCAGCCACCCAATGGAGGGCTCTAGCACAGATACGCAGTATTTT
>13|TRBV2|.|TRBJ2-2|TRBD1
CARGTGPTGELFF
TGTGCCAGAGGGACAGGGCCCACCGGGGAGCTGTTTTTT
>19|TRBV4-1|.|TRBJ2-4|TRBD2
CASSRRLAGGRGAKNIQYF
TGCGCCAGCAGTCGAAGACTAGCGGGGGGACGGGGAGCCAAAAACATTCAGTACTTC
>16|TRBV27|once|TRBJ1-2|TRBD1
CASSPYLPTGTYGYTF
TGTGCCAGCAGTCCCTATTTACCGACAGGGACCTATGGCTACACCTTC
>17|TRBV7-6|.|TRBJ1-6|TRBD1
CASSSTGTAYYNSPLHF
TGTGCCAGCAGTTCCACCGGGACAGCCTACTATAATTCACCCCTCCACTTT
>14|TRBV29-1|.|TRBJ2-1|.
CSVVFAESYNEQFF
TGCAGCGTTGTTTTTGCGGAATCCTACAATGAGCAGTTCTTC
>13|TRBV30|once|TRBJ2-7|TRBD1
CAWSVQGASEQYF
TGTGCCTGGAGTGTACAGGGGGCTTCCGAGCAGTACTTC
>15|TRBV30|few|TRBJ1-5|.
CAWSPLNLGGQPQHF
TGTGCCTGGAGTCCCCTCAACCTAGGAGGTCAGCCCCAGCATTTT
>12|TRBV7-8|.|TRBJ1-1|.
CASSKQGLTAFF
TGTGCCAGCAGCAAACAGGGTTTGACAGCTTTCTTT
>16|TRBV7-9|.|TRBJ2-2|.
CASSITRGSRTGELFF
TGTGCCAGCAGCATCACCAGGGGCTCGCGGACCGGGGAGCTGTTTTTT
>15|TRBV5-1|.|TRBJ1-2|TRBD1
CASSLDGQGSYGYTF
TGCGCCAGCAGCTTAGACGGACAGGGATCCTATGGCTACACCTTC
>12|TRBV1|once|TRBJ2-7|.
CTGSLFEYEQYF
TGCACCGGCAGCCTGTTCGAGTACGAGCAGTACTTC
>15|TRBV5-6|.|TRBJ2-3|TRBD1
CASSQGARGTDTQYF
TGTGCCAGCAGCCAGGGGGCGCGGGGCACAGATACGCAGTATTTT
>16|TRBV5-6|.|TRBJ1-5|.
CASSRRGPHSNQPQHF
TGTGCCAGCAGCCGCCGCGGACCCCATAGCAATCAGCCCCAGCATTTT
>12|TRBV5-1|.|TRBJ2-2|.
CASRWLSGELFF
TGCGCCAGCAGGTGGCTGTCCGGGGAGCTGTTTTTT
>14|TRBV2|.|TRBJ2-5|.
CASFFGGGGKTQYF
TGTGCCAGCTTTTTCGGGGGTGGAGGAAAGACCCAGTACTTC
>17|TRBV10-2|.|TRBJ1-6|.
CASSEFGAGRRGSPLHF
TGCGCCAGCAGTGAGTTTGGAGCGGGACGTCGGGGATCACCCCTCCACTTT
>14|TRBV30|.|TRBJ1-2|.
CAWSDRTKGDGYTF
TGTGCCTGGAGTGACAGAACGAAGGGAGATGGCTACACCTTC
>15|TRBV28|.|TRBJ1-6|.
CASSFEGIFDSPLHF
TGTGCCAGCAGTTTTGAAGGGATCTTCGATTCACCCCTCCACTTT